What follows are 14 T cell receptor beta chains derived from one specimen sequenced in a study of T-cell reconstitution after alpha-beta-depleted transplantation in children. Molecular barcoding with unique molecular identifiers was used for the TCRbeta library. Using its own MiXCR run on the PCR reads, TCRdb lists one record per CDR3 protein. The data contain about 100,000 distinct CDR3 sequences, approximately 6% of them singletons. This specimen consisted of PBMCs, mostly from graft donor cells, obtained 60 days after TCRalphabeta/CD19-depleted stem cell transplant. The receptors derive from a female patient between 2 and 15 years old who had a stem cell transplant for Fanconi anemia, so the T cells may come from the graft donor.

This clonotype occurred a few times. The V gene is TRBV6-1, the J gene TRBJ2-4; D might be TRBD2 (5 bases). The germline gives CDR1 MNHNS, CDR2 SASEGT. V was pared by 6 bases and J by 7 bases, with 16 bases between. This CDR3 is built from 14 residues. The CDR3 region has the DNA TGTGCCAGCAGGCCGGCACCCCCGGGGAACATTCAGTACTTC. Protein product: CASRPAPPGNIQYF.

In this sample, this clonotype turned up many times. The CDR3 coding sequence is TGTGCCAGCAAGAGGGGGATACTGAACACTGAAGCTTTCTTT. It specifies CASKRGILNTEAFF. This chain connects TRBV12-3 or TRBV12-4 to TRBJ1-1, with a tentative D call TRBD1 (6 bases). The ends were cut back, 7 bases at V and 0 bases at J, with 12 bases in the middle. The CDR3 is made up of 14 amino acids.

This clonotype was seen ten or more times. V and J are TRBV29-1 and TRBJ1-5; possibly TRBD1 for D (5 bases). The CDR3 loop spans 13 amino acids. Germline CDR1 SQVTM, CDR2 ANQGSEA. Between the trimmed V and J ends, which lost 4 bases and 4 bases, there was a span of 11 bases. The CDR3: CSVAGRVNQPQHF. DNA for the CDR3: TGCAGCGTTGCCGGCAGGGTGAATCAGCCCCAGCATTTT.

This clonotype was counted a few times. J is TRBJ2-1 and V is TRBV27; D may be TRBD1 (5 bases). The CDR3 sequence is 15 residues long. Per germline, CDR1 MNHEY and CDR2 SMNVEV (reference sequence). Trimming took 6 bases from V and 0 from J, leaving 12 bases between them. CDR3 DNA sequence: TGTGCCAGCAGAGGGGCACCGAGCTCCTACAATGAGCAGTTCTTC. This encodes CASRGAPSSYNEQFF.

At least ten counts were recorded for this clonotype. The V and J genes are TRBV4-2 and TRBJ2-3; 10 bases agree with TRBD2. The length of the CDR3 is 20 residues. Germline CDR1 LGHNA, CDR2 YNFKEQ. The junction had 21 bases not matched to a gene; V was cut back by 5 bases and J by 4 bases. DNA for the CDR3: TGTGCCAGCAGCGCAAGACGGTTTGGTTGGTCTAGCGGGGGTTCAGATACGCAGTATTTT. Translation gives CASSARRFGWSSGGSDTQYF.

This clonotype occurred many times. This chain connects TRBV10-3 to TRBJ1-1; D gene ambiguous. CDR1 and CDR2 (germline): ENHRY, SYGVKD. Trimming left V 6 bases short and J 5 bases short, with 25 bases between. The CDR3 length is 17 residues. The CDR3 is CAIRPPSRPTVWTEAFF. CDR3 nucleotides: TGTGCCATCAGGCCCCCATCTAGGCCGACCGTATGGACTGAAGCTTTCTTT.

The chain uses TRBV20-1 and TRBJ1-6; TRBD1 agrees at 11 bases. Germline V gene sequence: CDR1 DFQATT, CDR2 SNEGSKA (reference sequence). The CDR3 has 15 residues. Trimming at V came to 2 bases and at J to 8 bases, leaving 5 bases not matched to a gene. In DNA form, the CDR3 reads TGCAGTGCTAGACCTGGACAGGGGGCCCATTCACCCCTCCACTTT. Its translation is CSARPGQGAHSPLHF.

This clonotype was recorded many times. The CDR3 nucleotides read TGCAGCGTTGAAGATCGGTGGGCGGGGGGGCACTCAGATACGCAGTATTTT. Protein sequence: CSVEDRWAGGHSDTQYF. J is TRBJ2-3 and V is TRBV29-1, with 9 nucleotides matching TRBD2. The trim removed 0 bases at V and 4 bases at J, leaving 11 bases unmatched. This CDR3 has 17 amino acids. From germline, CDR1 is SQVTM and CDR2 ANQGSEA.

In its sample, this clonotype was seen many times. This chain links TRBV3-1 with TRBJ2-5, with 8 bases fitting TRBD1. The germline V gene has CDR1 LGHDT and CDR2 YNNKEL (reference sequence). Trimming cost V 4 bases and J 2 bases; bases outside gene matches: 3. The CDR3 has 14 residues. CDR3 protein: CASSPRTGQETQYF. The CDR3 region has the DNA TGTGCCAGCAGCCCACGGACAGGGCAAGAGACCCAGTACTTC.

This clonotype has ten or more counts. This sequence joins TRBV12-3 or TRBV12-4 and TRBJ2-5, with 15 bases matching TRBD2. The CDR3 runs to 18 residues. Germline trimming cut 2 bases from V and 2 bases from J; bases unmatched to any gene: 6. The CDR3 coding sequence is TGTGCCAGCAGTTTATGGACTAGCGGGGGGGCGCGACAAGAGACCCAGTACTTC. This translates into CASSLWTSGGARQETQYF.

This clonotype was seen at least ten times. The chain combines TRBV19 with TRBJ2-3, with TRBD2 matching 9 bases. In germline, CDR1 is LNHDA, CDR2 SQIVND (reference sequence). This CDR3 is built from 16 residues. V was clipped by 6 bases and J by 4 bases; unmatched bases: 11. The chain's CDR3 is CASSYYSGRLADTQYF. In nucleotides, the CDR3 is TGTGCCAGTAGCTACTATAGCGGGAGACTCGCAGATACGCAGTATTTT.

This clonotype was detected many times. This rearrangement joins TRBV5-1 to TRBJ2-7; possibly TRBD1 for D (5 bases). The CDR3 is 13 amino acids. V lost 4 bases and J lost 2, with 10 bases in between. Germline V lookup: CDR1 SGHRS, CDR2 YFSETQ. The CDR3 DNA is TGCGCCAGCAGCGCCAGGGTAGCCTACGAGCAGTACTTC. This gives the protein CASSARVAYEQYF.

This clonotype has a count of ten or more. The J gene is TRBJ2-5, the V gene TRBV10-3; 14 nucleotides align to TRBD2. This CDR3 contains 18 residues. Germline V gene sequence: CDR1 ENHRY, CDR2 SYGVKD. V lost 2 bases and J lost 6; bases outside the gene matches: 11. CDR3 amino acids: CAISETGLAGAGEKTQYF. The CDR3 region has the DNA TGTGCCATCAGTGAGACGGGACTAGCGGGAGCGGGGGAGAAGACCCAGTACTTC.

This clonotype was found many times. This chain connects TRBV4-2 to TRBJ1-3; D is possibly TRBD1 (6 bases). The CDR3 runs 15 residues. V was cut by 1 base and J by 7 bases, with 14 bases left in between. CDR1 LGHNA and CDR2 YNFKEQ come from the germline V gene. CDR3 residues: CASSQVSGGANTIYF. CDR3 coding DNA: TGTGCCAGCAGCCAAGTATCCGGGGGGGCGAACACCATATATTTT.